This T cell receptor (beta chain) emerged from a study of T cell responses to AZD1222 COVID-19 vaccine. The overall study: Second-dose schedules of about 4 or about 12 weeks were combined.

Libraries were prepared by immunoSEQ multiplex PCR; TCRdb keeps only in-frame clonotypes and omits some of them. The table records fewer than 300,000 clones, just over 90% of them present only once. This clone was recorded a few times. Its antigen is unknown. The study's findings and limits: Unmutated variant regions are reportedly targeted by nearly half of spike-specific TCRs. At 160-218 and 743-854, vaccine-associated CD4 TCRs were dominant, and they spanned spike. Repertoire sampling was restricted to post-peak T cell response timepoints.

The specimen was peripheral blood, collected on day 0 of AZD1222 vaccination. The TCR originated in an adult in good health.

This chain's CDR3 is CASSPGLAGVRSTDTQYF. The CDR3 DNA follows: TGTGCCAGCTCACCGGGACTAGCGGGGGTCAGGAGCACAGATACGCAGTATTTT. The rearrangement links TRBV18 to TRBJ2-3, with TRBD2 matching 14 bases. Germline loops: CDR1 KGHSH, CDR2 LQKENI. V was clipped by 3 bases and J by 0 bases; unmatched bases: 5. CDR3 length: 18 residues.